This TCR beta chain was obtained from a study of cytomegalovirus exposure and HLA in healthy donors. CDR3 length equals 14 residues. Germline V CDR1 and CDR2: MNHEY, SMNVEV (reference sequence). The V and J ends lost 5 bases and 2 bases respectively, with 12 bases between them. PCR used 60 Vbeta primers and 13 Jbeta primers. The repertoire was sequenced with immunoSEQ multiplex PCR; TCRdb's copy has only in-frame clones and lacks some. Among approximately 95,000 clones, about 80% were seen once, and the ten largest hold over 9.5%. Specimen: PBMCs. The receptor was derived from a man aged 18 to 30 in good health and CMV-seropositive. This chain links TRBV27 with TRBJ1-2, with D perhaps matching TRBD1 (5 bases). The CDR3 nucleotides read TGTGCCAGCAGTCAAACAGGCTTAAACTATGGCTACACCTTC. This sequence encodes CASSQTGLNYGYTF.